Listed below are T cell receptor beta chains from one sample, sequenced in a study of early T cells in non-severe SARS-CoV-2 infection. One entry per CDR3 protein, called by TCRdb with MiXCR from the 5' RACE reads. The table includes 35,000 to 50,000 distinct CDR3 sequences, around 6.9% detected once. Sequenced material: whole blood. The receptor source for this set is an adult who was a healthcare worker with PCR-confirmed SARS-CoV-2 infection or an uninfected control (not recorded which). The CDR3 runs from the conserved cysteine through the conserved F or W. D genes are given only for firm matches. Expanded clones get a size class; other rows say once, few or many, or leave the size out.

V gene: TRBV4-1
clone size: many
D gene: -
J gene: TRBJ1-1
CDR3 protein: CASSQDLTLNTEAFF
CDR3 DNA: TGCGCCAGCAGCCAAGACCTGACACTTAACACTGAAGCTTTCTTT

V gene: TRBV6-2/TRBV6-3
clone size: few
D gene: -
J gene: TRBJ2-7
CDR3 protein: CASSPRRNEQYF
CDR3 DNA: TGTGCCAGCAGTCCCCGCAGGAACGAGCAGTACTTC

V gene: TRBV9
clone size: -
D gene: -
J gene: TRBJ1-1
CDR3 protein: CASSVGPRNTEAFF
CDR3 DNA: TGTGCCAGCAGCGTAGGGCCCAGGAACACTGAAGCTTTCTTT

V gene: TRBV7-6
clone size: few
D gene: -
J gene: TRBJ1-1
CDR3 protein: CASSLAGFGTEAFF
CDR3 DNA: TGTGCCAGCAGCTTAGCGGGGTTCGGGACAGAAGCTTTCTTT

V gene: TRBV6-1
clone size: many
D gene: TRBD1
J gene: TRBJ1-1
CDR3 protein: CASRKTGMNTEAFF
CDR3 DNA: TGTGCCAGCAGGAAGACAGGGATGAACACTGAAGCTTTCTTT

V gene: TRBV9
clone size: few
D gene: TRBD2
J gene: TRBJ2-5
CDR3 protein: CASSVGLAEQETQYF
CDR3 DNA: TGTGCCAGCAGCGTAGGACTAGCGGAGCAAGAGACCCAGTACTTC

V gene: TRBV5-4
clone size: -
D gene: TRBD2
J gene: TRBJ2-3
CDR3 protein: CASSRTSGGLKNADTQYF
CDR3 DNA: TGTGCCAGCAGCAGAACTAGCGGGGGTCTCAAGAACGCAGATACGCAGTATTTT

V gene: TRBV21-1
clone size: few
D gene: -
J gene: TRBJ2-1
CDR3 protein: CASSKIPGLAGGPYRNEQFF
CDR3 DNA: TGTGCCAGCAGCAAAATACCGGGACTAGCGGGGGGGCCATACCGGAATGAGCAGTTCTTC

V gene: TRBV3-1
clone size: -
D gene: TRBD1
J gene: TRBJ2-5
CDR3 protein: CASSRTGSQETQYF
CDR3 DNA: TGTGCCAGCAGTCGGACAGGGTCACAAGAGACCCAGTACTTC

V gene: TRBV10-2
clone size: -
D gene: -
J gene: TRBJ1-1
CDR3 protein: CASSARQELNTEAFF
CDR3 DNA: TGCGCCAGCAGTGCCCGACAGGAGTTGAACACTGAAGCTTTCTTT

V gene: TRBV30
clone size: -
D gene: TRBD1
J gene: TRBJ1-5
CDR3 protein: CAWSGPPTGSSNQPQHF
CDR3 DNA: TGTGCCTGGAGTGGCCCCCCGACAGGGAGTAGCAATCAGCCCCAGCATTTT

V gene: TRBV7-9
clone size: many
D gene: TRBD2
J gene: TRBJ2-1
CDR3 protein: CASSLALAGVNEQFF
CDR3 DNA: TGTGCCAGCAGCTTAGCACTAGCGGGGGTCAATGAGCAGTTCTTC

V gene: TRBV10-3
clone size: -
D gene: -
J gene: TRBJ2-5
CDR3 protein: CAISEGHPQETQYF
CDR3 DNA: TGTGCCATCAGTGAGGGGCACCCACAAGAGACCCAGTACTTC

V gene: TRBV3-1
clone size: few
D gene: TRBD1
J gene: TRBJ2-6
CDR3 protein: CASSQVAGGAGANVLTF
CDR3 DNA: TGTGCCAGCAGCCAAGTGGCAGGGGGCGCTGGGGCCAACGTCCTGACTTTC

V gene: TRBV2
clone size: -
D gene: TRBD1
J gene: TRBJ2-7
CDR3 protein: CARGDRGPSSYEQYF
CDR3 DNA: TGTGCCAGAGGGGACAGGGGGCCGAGCTCCTACGAGCAGTACTTC

V gene: TRBV10-2
clone size: few
D gene: -
J gene: TRBJ1-1
CDR3 protein: CASSVTGGVTEAFF
CDR3 DNA: TGCGCCAGCAGTGTTACAGGCGGCGTCACTGAAGCTTTCTTT

V gene: TRBV29-1
clone size: many
D gene: -
J gene: TRBJ1-1
CDR3 protein: CSVEGWAELNTEAFF
CDR3 DNA: TGCAGCGTTGAGGGGTGGGCGGAATTGAACACTGAAGCTTTCTTT

V gene: TRBV5-1
clone size: many
D gene: -
J gene: TRBJ1-1
CDR3 protein: CASSSIQGRGEDTEAFF
CDR3 DNA: TGCGCCAGCAGCTCGATCCAGGGGCGAGGAGAGGACACTGAAGCTTTCTTT

V gene: TRBV7-9
clone size: -
D gene: TRBD1
J gene: TRBJ1-1
CDR3 protein: CASSVWDRGTEAFF
CDR3 DNA: TGTGCCAGCAGCGTCTGGGACAGGGGCACTGAAGCTTTCTTT

V gene: TRBV19
clone size: -
D gene: -
J gene: TRBJ1-5
CDR3 protein: CATGTISNQPQHF
CDR3 DNA: TGTGCCACGGGGACAATTAGCAATCAGCCCCAGCATTTT

V gene: TRBV27
clone size: few
D gene: -
J gene: TRBJ1-5
CDR3 protein: CASSFDRLSNQPQHF
CDR3 DNA: TGTGCCAGCAGTTTTGACAGGCTTAGCAATCAGCCCCAGCATTTT

V gene: TRBV5-1
clone size: -
D gene: -
J gene: TRBJ1-3
CDR3 protein: CASSVAGTQAGNTIYF
CDR3 DNA: TGCGCCAGCAGCGTGGCCGGGACCCAAGCGGGAAACACCATATATTTT

V gene: TRBV6-5
clone size: few
D gene: -
J gene: TRBJ1-3
CDR3 protein: CASIPAGRADTIYF
CDR3 DNA: TGTGCCAGCATCCCTGCGGGCAGGGCAGACACCATATATTTT

V gene: TRBV19
clone size: many
D gene: TRBD1
J gene: TRBJ2-5
CDR3 protein: CASRTGQEETQYF
CDR3 DNA: TGTGCCAGTAGGACTGGACAGGAAGAGACCCAGTACTTC

V gene: TRBV7-9
clone size: -
D gene: -
J gene: TRBJ1-1
CDR3 protein: CASSLANSMNTEAFF
CDR3 DNA: TGTGCCAGCAGCTTAGCTAACAGTATGAACACTGAAGCTTTCTTT

V gene: TRBV30
clone size: -
D gene: -
J gene: TRBJ1-2
CDR3 protein: CAWSVQAGYGYTF
CDR3 DNA: TGTGCCTGGAGTGTACAGGCCGGCTATGGCTACACCTTC

V gene: TRBV10-2
clone size: many
D gene: TRBD2
J gene: TRBJ2-3
CDR3 protein: CASSEFAGTSGGALRVTDTQYF
CDR3 DNA: TGCGCCAGCAGTGAATTCGCCGGGACTAGCGGGGGCGCATTAAGGGTCACAGATACGCAGTATTTT

V gene: TRBV30
clone size: few
D gene: TRBD1
J gene: TRBJ1-5
CDR3 protein: CAWSEGTGHQPQHF
CDR3 DNA: TGTGCCTGGAGTGAAGGGACAGGCCATCAGCCCCAGCATTTT

V gene: TRBV9
clone size: -
D gene: TRBD1
J gene: TRBJ1-1
CDR3 protein: CASSDQTGPNTEAFF
CDR3 DNA: TGTGCCAGCAGCGATCAGACAGGGCCGAACACTGAAGCTTTCTTT

V gene: TRBV6-4
clone size: many
D gene: TRBD1
J gene: TRBJ2-7
CDR3 protein: CASTGQGRYEQYF
CDR3 DNA: TGTGCCAGCACGGGACAGGGAAGATACGAGCAGTACTTC

V gene: TRBV4-2
clone size: medium-sized
D gene: -
J gene: TRBJ1-2
CDR3 protein: CASSQTLQTALQTYGYTF
CDR3 DNA: TGTGCCAGCAGCCAAACCCTCCAGACAGCCCTCCAAACCTATGGCTACACCTTC

V gene: TRBV25-1
clone size: many
D gene: -
J gene: TRBJ1-6
CDR3 protein: CASSLRGQDNSPLHF
CDR3 DNA: TGTGCCAGCAGTCTAAGGGGTCAAGATAATTCACCCCTCCACTTT

V gene: TRBV16
clone size: few
D gene: -
J gene: TRBJ1-3
CDR3 protein: CASSQIPGNTIYF
CDR3 DNA: TGTGCCAGCAGCCAAATCCCCGGGAACACCATATATTTT

V gene: TRBV12-3/TRBV12-4
clone size: -
D gene: -
J gene: TRBJ2-3
CDR3 protein: CASSRPPFGLSTDTQYF
CDR3 DNA: TGTGCCAGCAGTCGACCACCTTTTGGGCTAAGCACAGATACGCAGTATTTT

V gene: TRBV19
clone size: -
D gene: -
J gene: TRBJ2-2
CDR3 protein: CASSIGQANTGELFF
CDR3 DNA: TGTGCCAGTAGTATAGGACAGGCGAACACCGGGGAGCTGTTTTTT

V gene: TRBV7-9
clone size: few
D gene: -
J gene: TRBJ2-7
CDR3 protein: CASSVDQYEQYF
CDR3 DNA: TGTGCCAGCAGCGTCGACCAGTACGAGCAGTACTTC

V gene: TRBV6-6
clone size: many
D gene: TRBD1
J gene: TRBJ2-4
CDR3 protein: CASSYSNYQRGPKNIQYF
CDR3 DNA: TGTGCCAGCAGTTACTCGAATTACCAGAGGGGGCCTAAAAACATTCAGTACTTC

V gene: TRBV5-5
clone size: few
D gene: -
J gene: TRBJ1-5
CDR3 protein: CASSPQATSNQPQHF
CDR3 DNA: TGTGCCAGCAGCCCTCAGGCCACCAGCAATCAGCCCCAGCATTTT

V gene: TRBV6-6
clone size: -
D gene: -
J gene: TRBJ1-3
CDR3 protein: CASSYIGGGNTIYF
CDR3 DNA: TGTGCCAGCAGTTACATCGGCGGTGGAAACACCATATATTTT

V gene: TRBV20-1
clone size: -
D gene: TRBD1
J gene: TRBJ1-1
CDR3 protein: CSATRGQGVMAFF
CDR3 DNA: TGCAGTGCTACCCGAGGACAGGGGGTAATGGCTTTCTTT

V gene: TRBV18
clone size: -
D gene: TRBD1
J gene: TRBJ1-2
CDR3 protein: CASSLTGPYGYTF
CDR3 DNA: TGTGCCAGCTCGTTGACAGGGCCATATGGCTACACCTTC

V gene: TRBV6-2/TRBV6-3
clone size: many
D gene: TRBD2
J gene: TRBJ2-7
CDR3 protein: CASRPAGYEQYF
CDR3 DNA: TGTGCCAGCAGGCCAGCGGGGTACGAGCAGTACTTC

V gene: TRBV18
clone size: many
D gene: TRBD1
J gene: TRBJ1-1
CDR3 protein: CASSPLTGGMNTEAFF
CDR3 DNA: TGTGCCAGCTCACCACTTACAGGGGGGATGAACACTGAAGCTTTCTTT